The 24 T cell receptor beta chains reported below all come from one sample, sequenced in a study of T cells after yellow fever vaccination. TCRdb reanalysed the 5' RACE reads using MiXCR and keeps one entry per CDR3 protein. The sample lists 320,000 or so distinct CDR3 sequences, about 7.8% occurring once. The sample was PBMCs, taken 35 to 50 days after the first yellow fever vaccination. These receptors originate from a man between 18 and 29 years old who received the YFV17D yellow fever vaccine.

The rearrangement joins TRBV6-1 to TRBJ1-6; D possibly corresponds to TRBD1 (5 bases). This CDR3 is 15 amino acids long. The V end lost 1 base, the J end lost 8 bases, and 12 bases lay between the germline ends. The germline gives CDR1 MNHNS, CDR2 SASEGT. Written as DNA, the CDR3 is TGTGCCAGCAGTGAAGTCGGCAGGGCTCATTCACCCCTCCACTTT. Translated, it gives CASSEVGRAHSPLHF.

This clonotype has at least ten counts. V and J are TRBV4-3 and TRBJ2-1; 8 bases map to TRBD2. Per germline, CDR1 LGHNA and CDR2 YSLEER. CDR3 size: 17 residues. V shed 0 bases, J shed 12 bases, and the junction held 16 bases outside the gene matches. This CDR3 is CASSQDRSAGGSGRQFF. CDR3 in DNA: TGCGCCAGCAGCCAAGACAGGAGTGCGGGGGGCAGCGGGAGGCAGTTCTTC.

This clonotype was seen many times. V gene TRBV5-1 combines with J gene TRBJ2-3; D might be TRBD2 (6 bases). The ends were cut back, 4 bases at V and 2 bases at J, with 11 bases in the middle. Germline V gene data show CDR1 as SGHRS and CDR2 as YFSETQ. The length of the CDR3 is 14 residues. The chain's CDR3 is CASSIGLPTDTQYF. Written as DNA, the CDR3 is TGCGCCAGCAGCATCGGACTACCCACAGATACGCAGTATTTT.

The gene calls are TRBV7-3 and TRBJ1-1, with a possible D match to TRBD1 (6 bases). V was cut by 1 base and J by 1 base, with 13 bases left in between. Germline assignment: CDR1 SGHTA and CDR2 FQGTGA. This CDR3 is built from 16 residues. CDR3 sequence (DNA): TGTGCCAGCAGCTTAATCAGGGGAGGCGGGAACACTGAAGCTTTCTTT. Amino acid sequence: CASSLIRGGGNTEAFF.

The chain employs TRBV15 and TRBJ2-1, with TRBD2 matching 13 bases. The CDR3 runs 17 residues. The J segment lost 1 base and the V segment lost 3 bases, leaving 3 bases of the junction unmatched. Germline V lookup: CDR1 LNHNV, CDR2 YYDKDF (reference sequence). CDR3 in amino acids: CATSRSLAGGSYNEQFF. The DNA of the CDR3 is TGTGCCACCAGCAGGTCACTAGCGGGGGGGTCCTACAATGAGCAGTTCTTC.

The chain carries TRBV16 and TRBJ2-4, with a possible D match to TRBD1 (5 bases). This CDR3 contains 13 residues. Germline V CDR1 and CDR2: KGHSY, FQNENV. Trimming took 1 base from V and 12 from J, leaving 13 bases between them. CDR3 sequence reads: CASSQWHRSHQYF. CDR3 nucleotide sequence: TGTGCCAGCAGCCAATGGCACAGGTCCCATCAGTACTTC.

The chain recombines TRBV5-4 with TRBJ2-1, with D possibly TRBD2 on 7 matching bases. From germline, CDR1 is SGHNT and CDR2 YYREEE (reference sequence). Trimming cost V 4 bases and J 3 bases, with 17 bases left between them. The CDR3 has 16 residues. CDR3 sequence reads: CASSLRGGAVYNEQFF. The CDR3 DNA sequence: TGTGCCAGCAGCCTGAGAGGGGGGGCGGTCTACAATGAGCAGTTCTTC. Combining the CDR3 with reference TRBV5-4 and TRBJ2-1 gives the whole variable domain ETGVTQSPTHLIKTRGQQVTLRCSSQSGHNTVSWYQQALGQGPQFIFQYYREEENGRGNFPPRFSGLQFPNYSSELNVNALELDDSALYLCASSLRGGAVYNEQFFGPGTRLTVL.

This chain uses TRBV20-1 with TRBJ2-7; D call uncertain. Germline assignment: CDR1 DFQATT and CDR2 SNEGSKA (reference sequence). Trimming shortened V by 6 bases and J by 3 bases, and 18 bases separated the two germline ends. This CDR3 contains 14 residues. In nucleotides, the CDR3 is TGCAGTGCCATAAAACTCTTTAGGGACTACGAGCAGTACTTC. It yields the protein CSAIKLFRDYEQYF.

This clonotype was counted ten times or more. The CDR3 protein is CASTPGQGNEKLFF. The CDR3 nucleotides read TGTGCCAGCACCCCGGGACAGGGGAATGAAAAACTGTTTTTT. The rearrangement uses TRBV12-3 or TRBV12-4 and TRBJ1-4; 10 nucleotides align to TRBD1. This CDR3 spans 14 amino acids. The junction had 4 bases not matched to a gene; V was cut back by 7 bases and J by 5 bases.

The chain carries TRBV7-7 and TRBJ2-7, with 12 positions matching TRBD1. The junction had 8 bases not matched to a gene; V was cut back by 5 bases and J by 6 bases. The CDR3 length is 15 residues. Germline CDR1 and CDR2: SSHAT and FNYEAQ (reference sequence). This chain's CDR3 is CASSRDRGHLAEQYF. The CDR3 bases are TGTGCCAGCAGCCGGGACAGGGGGCACCTCGCCGAGCAGTACTTC.

This clonotype has a handful of counts. The rearrangement joins TRBV30 to TRBJ2-6; 8 bases map to TRBD1. The CDR3 totals 16 residues. CDR1 and CDR2 (germline): GTSNPN, SVGIG (reference sequence). V was pared by 5 bases and J by 0 bases, with 6 bases of the junction left unmatched. Here the CDR3 DNA reads TGTGCCTGGGGGGACAGGTTATACTCTGGGGCCAACGTCCTGACTTTC. Its translation: CAWGDRLYSGANVLTF.

V is TRBV20-1 and J is TRBJ2-1; the D gene is possibly TRBD1 (6 bases). Germline CDR1 is DFQATT and CDR2 is SNEGSKA (reference sequence). The CDR3 is made up of 14 amino acids. The V gene lost 3 bases and the J gene lost 4 bases, with 13 bases spanning the gap. CDR3 amino acids: CSARSGTPYNEQFF. CDR3 nucleotides: TGCAGTGCTAGGTCCGGGACACCTTACAATGAGCAGTTCTTC.

The chain couples TRBV4-3 to TRBJ1-5, with D unresolved. Between the trimmed V and J ends, which lost 2 bases and 5 bases, there was a span of 7 bases. The length of the CDR3 is 13 residues. Germline loops: CDR1 LGHNA, CDR2 YSLEER. The CDR3 loop is CASSQSTDQPQHF. The CDR3 coding sequence is TGCGCCAGCAGCCAAAGCACGGATCAGCCCCAGCATTTT.

This clonotype showed up just a few times. The DNA for the CDR3 is TGTGCCAGCAGCAAAGGGAAAGGGTGTATTTACCAGAACACTGAAGCTTTCTTT. Residues: CASSKGKGCIYQNTEAFF. The chain links TRBV21-1 to TRBJ1-1; TRBD1 is the table's D call, not checked against the DNA. TRBV21-1 is reported as a pseudogene. The CDR3 sequence is 18 residues long.

V and J are TRBV29-1 and TRBJ1-1; 7 nucleotides line up with TRBD1. Germline loops: CDR1 SQVTM, CDR2 ANQGSEA. V lost 7 bases to trimming and J lost 10 bases; unmatched junction nucleotides: 12. The CDR3 runs 12 residues. The CDR3 loop reads CSGARQGEGAFF. The CDR3 bases are TGCAGCGGCGCAAGACAGGGTGAGGGAGCTTTCTTT. Supplemented by reference TRBV29-1 and TRBJ1-1, the full variable domain reads SAVISQKPSRDICQRGTSLTIQCQVDSQVTMMFWYRQQPGQSLTLIATANQGSEATYESGFVIDKFPISRPNLTFSTLTVSNMSPEDSSIYLCSGARQGEGAFFGQGTRLTVV.

This clonotype was seen many times. The J gene is TRBJ2-7, the V gene TRBV20-1, with 8 bases that match TRBD2. The ends lost 3 bases at V and 5 bases at J; junction bases unmatched: 9. The CDR3 totals 14 residues. Germline lookup yields CDR1 DFQATT and CDR2 SNEGSKA (reference sequence). For the CDR3, the DNA is TGCAGTGCTAGGTCCGGGGGGGAGGATCACGAGCAGTACTTC. Translated: CSARSGGEDHEQYF.

This clonotype was counted only a few times. CDR3 residues: CASSSQPADYYGYTF. For the CDR3, the DNA is TGTGCCAGCAGTTCTCAACCGGCAGATTATTATGGCTACACCTTC. The chain uses TRBV12-3 or TRBV12-4 and TRBJ1-2; D gene ambiguous. The V and J ends lost 4 bases and 5 bases respectively, with 17 bases between them. The CDR3 spans 15 residues.

A few counts support this clonotype. The V gene is TRBV24-1, the J gene TRBJ2-3; D uncertain. The CDR3 consists of 16 residues. Germline V CDR1 and CDR2: KGHDR, SFDVKD. V dropped 3 bases and J dropped 6 bases, with 18 bases sitting between them. CDR3 sequence: CATSDPRLPRSDTQYF. CDR3 coding DNA: TGTGCCACCAGTGATCCGAGACTCCCGCGGTCGGATACGCAGTATTTT.

Only a few counts were recorded for this clonotype. This sequence joins TRBV20-1 and TRBJ1-1, with unresolved D. CDR1 and CDR2 (germline): DFQATT, SNEGSKA (reference sequence). The CDR3 has 13 amino acids. The V end lost 0 bases, the J end lost 7 bases, and 12 bases lay between the germline ends. CDR3 DNA sequence: TGCAGTGCTAGAGATAATGACCGGGATGAAGCTTTCTTT. It translates to CSARDNDRDEAFF.

This clonotype was observed a handful of times. The rearrangement uses TRBV11-2 and TRBJ1-2; a possible D gene is TRBD1 (6 bases). CDR1 and CDR2 (germline): SGHAT, FQNNGV. The germline V and J ends were trimmed by 5 bases and 4 bases, with 14 bases remaining between them. The CDR3 contains 14 residues. The CDR3 here is CASSPEGGPYGYTF. The CDR3 DNA is TGTGCCAGCAGCCCTGAAGGGGGGCCCTATGGCTACACCTTC.

This clonotype showed up just a few times. CDR3 in DNA: TGTGCCAGCAGCTCCGACATAAGGGGCTACACCTTC. Translating it yields CASSSDIRGYTF. The genes are TRBV7-2 and TRBJ1-2; D unresolved. CDR1 and CDR2 from the germline V gene are SGHTA and FQGNSA. The germline V and J ends were trimmed by 4 bases and 8 bases, with 11 bases remaining between them. CDR3 length: 12 residues.

The rearrangement uses TRBV5-1 and TRBJ1-4; TRBD1 aligns across 7 bases. CDR1 is SGHRS, CDR2 YFSETQ, per germline. This CDR3 comprises 14 residues. With 4 bases clipped from V and 3 bases from J, the junction kept 3 bases outside the gene matches. The CDR3 reads CASSLGQPNEKLFF. The CDR3 DNA sequence: TGCGCCAGCAGCCTGGGACAGCCTAATGAAAAACTGTTTTTT.

The V and J genes are TRBV5-1 and TRBJ2-5, with a possible D match to TRBD1 (5 bases). CDR1 SGHRS and CDR2 YFSETQ come from the germline V gene. The CDR3 spans 14 residues. V was shortened by 4 bases and J by 5 bases, with 15 bases between the two germline ends. The CDR3 bases are TGCGCCAGCAGCCAAGACAGCCTATCTGAGACCCAGTACTTC. Its protein product is CASSQDSLSETQYF.

V gene TRBV19 combines with J gene TRBJ2-2, with 8 bases that match TRBD1. The CDR3 is 13 residues long. Per germline, CDR1 LNHDA and CDR2 SQIVND (reference sequence). Trimming cost V 10 bases and J 4 bases; bases outside gene matches: 5. CDR3 DNA sequence: TGTGCCACCGGACAGGGAGGCACCGGGGAGCTGTTTTTT. Translated, it gives CATGQGGTGELFF.